The 25 T cell receptor beta chains below come from one sample, sequenced in a study of cytomegalovirus exposure and HLA in healthy donors. PCR used 60 Vbeta primers and 13 Jbeta primers. Method: immunoSEQ multiplex PCR; TCRdb's copy keeps in-frame clones and lacks some. The top ten hold less than 25% of the sample, which has roughly 78,000 clones, over 50% seen once. The sample was PBMCs. These receptors all stem from a man aged 35 to 55 in good health and CMV-seropositive.

V is TRBV7-2 and J is TRBJ2-1; the D gene is possibly TRBD1 (6 bases). Germline V lookup: CDR1 SGHTA, CDR2 FQGNSA. This CDR3 region has 16 residues. With 5 bases removed from V and 4 bases from J, the gap between germline ends came to 18 bases. The CDR3 DNA sequence: TGTGCCAGCAGCGCCACCGATAGGACAGTTTACAATGAGCAGTTCTTC. Encoded protein: CASSATDRTVYNEQFF. The whole variable domain, remainder taken from reference TRBV7-2 and TRBJ2-1, is GAGVSQSPSNKVTEKGKDVELRCDPISGHTALYWYRQSLGQGLEFLIYFQGNSAPDKSGLPSDRFSAERTGGSVSTLTIQRTQQEDSAVYLCASSATDRTVYNEQFFGPGTRLTVL.

The chain joins TRBV11-2 to TRBJ2-6, with 8 positions matching TRBD2. The CDR3 is made up of 19 amino acids. In germline, CDR1 is SGHAT, CDR2 FQNNGV. The V and J ends lost 4 bases and 1 base, in that order; junction bases with no gene match: 12. This chain's CDR3 is CASSSTGRGAYSGANVLTF. In nucleotides, the CDR3 is TGTGCCAGCAGCTCAACTGGGCGGGGGGCTTATTCTGGGGCCAACGTCCTGACTTTC.

The chain is built from TRBV6-5 and TRBJ2-7; a possible D gene is TRBD2 (6 bases). Germline CDR1 and CDR2: MNHEY and SVGAGI. Between the trimmed V and J ends, which lost 0 bases and 4 bases, there was a span of 10 bases. The CDR3 has 14 residues. CDR3 residues: CASSYSRGMYEQYF. CDR3 sequence (DNA): TGTGCCAGCAGTTACTCCCGGGGGATGTACGAGCAGTACTTC.

There are a few counts of this clone. The chain couples TRBV11-3 to TRBJ1-2; 7 bases align to TRBD1. The CDR3 contains 17 residues. Germline-derived CDR1 and CDR2 are SGHNT and YENEEA. The V gene end was trimmed by 1 base and the J gene end by 4 bases; junction bases not matched to a gene: 12. As DNA, the CDR3 is TGTGCCAGCAGCTTAGGAGGGTCGACAGGGTCCTCCTATGGCTACACCTTC. Translation: CASSLGGSTGSSYGYTF.

The chain combines TRBV29-1 with TRBJ2-7; 10 nucleotides agree with TRBD1. The CDR3 runs to 17 residues. The J segment lost 0 bases and the V segment lost 7 bases, leaving 15 bases of the junction unmatched. Germline lookup yields CDR1 SQVTM and CDR2 ANQGSEA. The CDR3 is CSGVTTGGYHSSYEQYF. The CDR3 DNA reads TGCAGCGGGGTCACGACAGGGGGCTACCACTCCTCCTACGAGCAGTACTTC.

The rearrangement links TRBV5-1 to TRBJ1-6; D is perhaps TRBD1 (6 bases). The germline V and J ends were trimmed by 4 bases and 5 bases, with 19 bases remaining between them. CDR3 length: 17 residues. Germline V gives CDR1 SGHRS, CDR2 YFSETQ. The CDR3 region has the DNA TGCGCCAGCAGCCCTACAGGGAAAGGGGGTCATAATTCACCCCTCCACTTT. This codes for CASSPTGKGGHNSPLHF.

CDR3 nucleotide sequence: TGTGCCAGCAGGCCTAGGCGGGGAGGTGGAGAGACCCAGTACTTC. Translation gives CASRPRRGGGETQYF. The J gene is TRBJ2-5, the V gene TRBV2; D perhaps matches TRBD2 (6 bases). This CDR3 region has 15 residues. V was clipped by 6 bases and J by 4 bases, with 18 bases between them. Germline loops: CDR1 SNHLY, CDR2 FYNNEI.

The rearrangement joins TRBV4-3 to TRBJ1-4; 10 positions agree with TRBD1. Germline trimming cut 0 bases from V and 8 bases from J; bases unmatched to any gene: 6. This CDR3 spans 16 amino acids. The germline V gene encodes CDR1 LGHNA and CDR2 YSLEER. CDR3 sequence: CASSQDPGTGVEKLFF. In DNA form, the CDR3 reads TGCGCCAGCAGCCAAGACCCCGGGACAGGGGTGGAAAAACTGTTTTTT.

As DNA, the CDR3 is TGTGCCAGCAGCCTCCTGCGGGGGGGCCTCAATGAGCAGTTCTTC. It yields the protein CASSLLRGGLNEQFF. The rearrangement joins TRBV7-9 to TRBJ2-1; 9 bases match TRBD2. CDR1 and CDR2 from the germline V gene are SEHNR and FQNEAQ (reference sequence). The junction had 8 bases not matched to a gene; V was cut back by 5 bases and J by 6 bases. The CDR3 loop spans 15 amino acids.

There are a few counts of this clone. The chain combines TRBV11-3 with TRBJ2-7; tentatively, D is TRBD2 (5 bases). CDR3 length equals 15 residues. Germline CDR1 and CDR2: SGHNT and YENEEA. V shed 9 bases and J shed 4 bases, with 22 bases lying between them. The CDR3 sequence is CASIQRQRAAYEQYF. The CDR3 DNA is TGTGCCAGTATCCAGAGGCAGAGGGCGGCATACGAGCAGTACTTC.

The chain has TRBV7-6 and TRBJ1-1, with D unclear. The V gene lost 1 base and the J gene lost 7 bases, with 10 bases spanning the gap. CDR1 is SGHVS and CDR2 is FNYEAQ in the germline V gene. This CDR3 region has 13 residues. In DNA, the CDR3 is TGTGCCAGCAGCTTAGATCGATCGGGTGAAGCTTTCTTT. Protein product: CASSLDRSGEAFF.

The chain couples TRBV28 to TRBJ2-5, with TRBD2 as a possible D gene (5 bases). The J call may not be correct, given that the DNA end is closer to TRBJ2-7. Germline V lookup: CDR1 MDHEN, CDR2 SYDVKM. CDR3 length: 14 amino acids. The CDR3 sequence: CASRGEQETYEQYF. The CDR3 DNA sequence: TGTGCCAGCAGGGGAGAGCAGGAAACCTACGAGCAGTACTTC.

A note on this clone: One end of the junction does not line up with germline, which may come from a read error. At the DNA level, this CDR3 is encoded by other sequences in the same sample as well. The V and J genes are TRBV6-4 and TRBJ1-2, with D possibly being TRBD1 (5 bases). This CDR3 spans 17 amino acids. The germline V gene has CDR1 MRHNA and CDR2 SNTAGT. The CDR3 is CASSDSPDTQGTYGYTF. The CDR3 DNA reads TGCGCCAGCAGTGACTCCCCCGACACCCAGGGAACCTATGGCTACACCTTC.

The V gene is TRBV5-1, the J gene TRBJ1-1; D gene unclear. V was trimmed by 3 bases and J by 10 bases, leaving 19 bases between them. CDR1 and CDR2 (germline): SGHRS, YFSETQ. There are 14 residues in the CDR3. CDR3 sequence reads: CASSSEPKGAGAFF. The CDR3, as DNA: TGCGCCAGCAGCTCGGAGCCCAAGGGTGCGGGAGCTTTCTTT.

This chain uses TRBV9 with TRBJ1-6; a possible D gene is TRBD1 (5 bases). The CDR3 has 19 residues. V was shortened by 7 bases and J by 2 bases, with 25 bases between the two germline ends. Per the germline V gene, CDR1 is SGDLS and CDR2 is YYNGEE. In nucleotides, the CDR3 is TGTGCCAGCTCCGGGCAGGCCATCAACTCGGGGGCCTATAATTCACCCCTCCACTTT. Amino acids: CASSGQAINSGAYNSPLHF.

This chain connects TRBV7-9 to TRBJ1-1; weak D call: TRBD1 (6 bases). The CDR3 is 15 residues long. Germline V gene data show CDR1 as SEHNR and CDR2 as FQNEAQ (reference sequence). V was trimmed by 5 bases and J by 3 bases, leaving 16 bases between them. The CDR3 nucleotides are TGTGCCAGCAGCCAAGACCAGGGGCATGACACTGAAGCTTTCTTT. It specifies CASSQDQGHDTEAFF.

The rearrangement links TRBV6-5 to TRBJ1-2; 7 bases map to TRBD1. The CDR3 totals 15 residues. The V gene end was trimmed by 5 bases and the J gene end by 3 bases; junction bases not matched to a gene: 9. CDR1 and CDR2 from the germline V gene are MNHEY and SVGAGI. The CDR3 here is CASSPPDRAHYGYTF. The CDR3 nucleotides are TGTGCCAGCAGTCCCCCCGACAGGGCGCACTATGGCTACACCTTC.

The V and J genes are TRBV7-2 and TRBJ2-5; the D gene is possibly TRBD2 (6 bases). Trimming took off 1 base at V and 7 bases at J, with 13 bases between the two ends. CDR1 is SGHTA, CDR2 FQGNSA, per germline. CDR3 length equals 14 residues. In nucleotides, the CDR3 is TGTGCCAGCAGCTTAGGGACTACCTTCATGACCCAGTACTTC. The encoded protein is CASSLGTTFMTQYF.

This clone appeared a few times. V and J are TRBV6-1 and TRBJ2-7; 8 nucleotides agree with TRBD2. From germline, CDR1 is MNHNS and CDR2 SASEGT. The CDR3 extends over 15 amino acids. V shed 6 bases, J shed 1 base, and the junction held 8 bases outside the gene matches. DNA of the CDR3: TGTGCCAGCAGGGTCGGGGGGGGGCCATCCTACGAGCAGTACTTC. Translation gives CASRVGGGPSYEQYF.

This chain connects TRBV6-4 to TRBJ1-6; TRBD1 is a possible D gene (5 bases). The germline V gene has CDR1 MRHNA and CDR2 SNTAGT. There are 19 residues in the CDR3. With 4 bases removed from V and 0 bases from J, the gap between germline ends came to 19 bases. The CDR3 DNA sequence: TGTGCCAGCAGTGTCTTGCCCCTAGGGACTGGCTCCTATAATTCACCCCTCCACTTT. Amino acid sequence: CASSVLPLGTGSYNSPLHF.

This clone turned up a few times. The chain couples TRBV11-3 to TRBJ2-5, with 11 bases aligning to TRBD1. This CDR3 spans 15 amino acids. Losses at the gene ends were 2 bases for V and 5 bases for J; bases not matched to a gene: 4. The V gene's germline CDR1 is SGHNT and CDR2 YENEEA. The CDR3 protein is CASSLRDRGWETQYF. In nucleotides, the CDR3 is TGTGCCAGCAGCTTAAGGGACAGGGGGTGGGAGACCCAGTACTTC.

This chain links TRBV5-6 with TRBJ2-4; 9 positions agree with TRBD2. The V gene end was trimmed by 3 bases and the J gene end by 10 bases; junction bases not matched to a gene: 8. Germline V gene data show CDR1 as SGHDT and CDR2 as YYEEEE. The CDR3 is 14 amino acids. Written as DNA, the CDR3 is TGTGCCAGCAGCTGGGGGGTAGCGGGGGATATTCAGTACTTC. Translated: CASSWGVAGDIQYF.

This chain joins TRBV5-5 and TRBJ1-5; D is possibly TRBD1 (6 bases). The CDR3 is 13 residues long. Trimming removed 1 base from V and 5 bases from J, with 7 bases in between. From germline, CDR1 is SGHKS and CDR2 YYEKEE (reference sequence). CDR3 loop: CASSLPGDQPQHF. The DNA of the CDR3 is TGTGCCAGCAGCTTGCCAGGGGATCAGCCCCAGCATTTT.

This clone was seen just once. CDR3 protein: CASRIPGTGNSPLHF. The DNA of the CDR3 is TGCGCCAGCAGGATACCTGGGACAGGCAATTCACCCCTCCACTTT. The chain combines TRBV4-1 with TRBJ1-6; the match to TRBD1 covers 8 bases. CDR1 MGHRA and CDR2 YSYEKL come from the germline V gene. Losses at the gene ends were 6 bases for V and 7 bases for J; bases not matched to a gene: 8. The length of the CDR3 is 15 residues.

This clone was picked up a small number of times. It is likely a read error: a sequence one base away is far more abundant. The sample has other DNA sequences that encode this CDR3 too. This chain links TRBV5-1 with TRBJ2-1; 9 bases fit TRBD1. This CDR3 has 15 residues. Germline V gene lookup returns CDR1 SGHRS and CDR2 YFSETQ. CDR3 coding DNA: TGTGCCAGCAGCTTTGGGGACAGGGCCTACAATGAGCAGTTCTTC. It yields the protein CASSFGDRAYNEQFF.